These 29 T cell receptor beta chains originate from one sample sequenced in a study of radiation and T cells in renal cell carcinoma. The data were produced by immunoSEQ multiplex PCR, yet TCRdb's version contains in-frame clones alone and is incomplete. The data show about 140,000 clones, 70% to 90% seen once. Time point of the sample: blood 4 weeks post-SBRT, at nephrectomy. As to treatment: 15 Gy SBRT to primary tumor, nephrectomy 4 weeks later. The specimen was blood, collected from a patient whose treatment included radiotherapy and nephrectomy. These receptors all stem from a woman in her forties or fifties with renal cell carcinoma.

The chain links TRBV28 to TRBJ2-7; D gene uncertain. The CDR3 consists of 13 residues. CDR1 and CDR2 from the germline V gene are MDHEN and SYDVKM. The V end lost 1 base, the J end lost 1 base, and 5 bases lay between the germline ends. The CDR3 DNA reads as TGTGCCAGCAGTTTATTACAGTCCTACGAGCAGTACTTC. It codes for CASSLLQSYEQYF.

The chain uses TRBV28 and TRBJ1-2; D is undetermined. The germline V gene has CDR1 MDHEN and CDR2 SYDVKM. This CDR3 has 13 amino acids. The ends were cut back, 8 bases at V and 2 bases at J, with 12 bases in the middle. CDR3 amino acids: CASLDRNNYGYTF. DNA of the CDR3: TGTGCCAGCCTCGATCGAAACAACTATGGCTACACCTTC.

This chain's CDR3 is CASSPNRGYHNEQYF. The CDR3 nucleotides read TGTGCCAGCAGTCCAAACAGGGGGTATCATAACGAGCAGTACTTC. The chain uses TRBV25-1 and TRBJ2-7, with 8 bases matching TRBD1. The CDR3 length is 15 residues. The germline gives CDR1 MGHDK, CDR2 SYGVNS. The ends lost 5 bases at V and 5 bases at J; junction bases unmatched: 11.

This CDR3 reads CASSRQPGQGADTQYF. Here the CDR3 DNA reads TGTGCCAGCAGCCGACAACCTGGACAGGGAGCAGATACGCAGTATTTT. The chain carries TRBV7-2 and TRBJ2-3; 8 nucleotides agree with TRBD1. CDR3 size: 16 residues. V shed 5 bases, J shed 4 bases, and the junction held 11 bases outside the gene matches. Germline loops: CDR1 SGHTA, CDR2 FQGNSA.

The chain has TRBV5-1 and TRBJ1-1, with D possibly TRBD1 on 6 matching bases. V was clipped by 1 base and J by 3 bases, with 7 bases between them. Germline CDR1 SGHRS, CDR2 YFSETQ. The CDR3 has 13 residues. The CDR3: CASSLRQDTEAFF. In nucleotides, the CDR3 is TGCGCCAGCAGCTTGAGACAGGACACTGAAGCTTTCTTT.

The chain has TRBV7-2 and TRBJ2-7; 8 bases agree with TRBD2. Per germline, CDR1 SGHTA and CDR2 FQGNSA. The CDR3 spans 15 residues. J gave up 2 bases and V 4 bases, and 7 bases lay outside the gene matches. The CDR3 loop is CASSSSQRGTYEQYF. CDR3 coding DNA: TGTGCCAGCAGCTCCTCACAGCGGGGGACCTACGAGCAGTACTTC.

This clone was recorded once. DNA for the CDR3: TGTGCCAGCAGCCCCTTTCTGGGAACCCCGCCTTCGAACACTGAAGCTTTCTTT. This encodes CASSPFLGTPPSNTEAFF. This chain joins TRBV14 and TRBJ1-1; D is unclear. Per the germline V gene, CDR1 is SGHDN and CDR2 is FVKESK. The CDR3 spans 18 residues. Trimming pared 4 bases from V and 1 base from J, leaving 22 bases between.

This sequence joins TRBV6-4 and TRBJ2-1; 10 bases match TRBD2. Germline V gene lookup returns CDR1 MRHNA and CDR2 SNTAGT. The length of the CDR3 is 15 residues. With 6 bases clipped from V and 8 bases from J, the junction kept 10 bases outside the gene matches. The CDR3 DNA reads as TGTGCCAGCAGGGCTAGCGGGAGCTTGTCTGATGAGCAGTTCTTC. Protein: CASRASGSLSDEQFF.

The chain recombines TRBV6-5 with TRBJ1-5, with a weak D call TRBD1 (5 bases). In germline, CDR1 is MNHEY, CDR2 SVGAGI. The CDR3 runs 14 residues. V lost 2 bases and J 5 bases, leaving 10 bases between the germline ends. The CDR3 DNA follows: TGTGCCAGCAGTTACGGTCAGGGAGATCAGCCCCAGCATTTT. Encoded protein: CASSYGQGDQPQHF.

The chain couples TRBV5-4 to TRBJ1-5; D is perhaps TRBD1 (5 bases). V shed 3 bases and J shed 4 bases, with 8 bases lying between them. Germline values: CDR1 SGHNT, CDR2 YYREEE (reference sequence). CDR3 length: 13 residues. The CDR3 protein is CASSSGPNQPQHF. DNA of the CDR3: TGTGCCAGCAGCTCAGGGCCAAATCAGCCCCAGCATTTT.

The chain recombines TRBV7-2 with TRBJ2-5, with D possibly matching TRBD2 (7 bases). This CDR3 spans 15 amino acids. Germline V gene data show CDR1 as SGHTA and CDR2 as FQGNSA. The V end lost 3 bases, the J end lost 1 base, and 12 bases lay between the germline ends. The chain's CDR3 is CASSFRGGFQETQYF. CDR3 bases: TGTGCCAGCAGCTTCCGCGGGGGCTTCCAAGAGACCCAGTACTTC.

This clone was found a few times. The chain employs TRBV9 and TRBJ2-3; tentative D call: TRBD2 (6 bases). This CDR3 has 13 residues. Germline values: CDR1 SGDLS, CDR2 YYNGEE. Deletions cut 4 bases from V and 8 bases from J, with 14 bases between. The CDR3 DNA reads as TGTGCCAGCAGCAAAGCCGGGAGAGCTACGCAGTATTTT. It specifies CASSKAGRATQYF.

The chain couples TRBV27 to TRBJ2-7; D possibly corresponds to TRBD2 (7 bases). This CDR3 is 15 amino acids long. CDR1 is MNHEY and CDR2 is SMNVEV in the germline V gene (reference sequence). Trimming left V 3 bases short and J 1 base short, with 13 bases between. CDR3 sequence (DNA): TGTGCCAGCAGTTTGGGGGGGACACTTTCCTACGAGCAGTACTTC. Translation gives CASSLGGTLSYEQYF.

The chain couples TRBV29-1 to TRBJ1-3; 10 nucleotides match TRBD1. The trim removed 6 bases at V and 3 bases at J, leaving 5 bases unmatched. The CDR3 loop spans 14 amino acids. Germline V gene sequence: CDR1 SQVTM, CDR2 ANQGSEA. CDR3 protein: CSVRTGGNGNTIYF. Here the CDR3 DNA reads TGCAGCGTGCGGACAGGGGGAAATGGAAACACCATATATTTT.

This chain connects TRBV23-1 to TRBJ2-7; the D gene is possibly TRBD1 (5 bases). TRBV23-1 has ORF status, its function being uncertain. V lost 6 bases to trimming and J lost 1 base, with 10 bases between them. The CDR3 spans 13 residues. The CDR3 region has the DNA TGCGCCAGCAGCCCCGACAGTTCCTACGAGCAGTACTTC. Its protein product is CASSPDSSYEQYF.

The chain has TRBV4-3 and TRBJ2-7, with 11 bases lining up with TRBD2. This CDR3 contains 18 residues. Germline lookup yields CDR1 LGHNA and CDR2 YSLEER. Unmatched junction bases numbered 12, after V lost 2 bases and J lost 3 bases. The CDR3 DNA reads as TGCGCCAGCAGCCAATCTGGGCCCGGGACTAGCGGAAACTACGAGCAGTACTTC. Its translation: CASSQSGPGTSGNYEQYF.

The chain carries TRBV19 and TRBJ1-1, with TRBD1 matching over 9 bases. Germline CDR1 is LNHDA and CDR2 is SQIVND (reference sequence). The V and J ends lost 6 bases and 5 bases, in that order; junction bases with no gene match: 7. The CDR3 has 14 residues. In DNA form, the CDR3 reads TGTGCCAGTAGCAGGGACAGGGAAGAGACTGAAGCTTTCTTT. Its translation is CASSRDREETEAFF.

The J gene is TRBJ2-7, the V gene TRBV7-9; weak D call: TRBD1 (5 bases). V was pared by 5 bases and J by 8 bases, with 19 bases between. Per germline, CDR1 SEHNR and CDR2 FQNEAQ (reference sequence). The CDR3 runs 14 residues. The CDR3 region has the DNA TGTGCCAGCAGCCCCCAGGGCGGAGTTGGAAAGCAGTACTTC. Translation: CASSPQGGVGKQYF. The variable domain in full, completed from reference TRBV7-9 and TRBJ2-7, reads DTGVSQNPRHKITKRGQNVTFRCDPISEHNRLYWYRQTLGQGPEFLTYFQNEAQLEKSRLLSDRFSAERPKGSFSTLEIQRTEQGDSAMYLCASSPQGGVGKQYFGPGTRLTVT.

This clone was observed a handful of times. V and J are TRBV30 and TRBJ1-5; D not certain. CDR3 length: 13 residues. V was trimmed by 0 bases and J by 5 bases, leaving 8 bases between them. Germline CDR1 GTSNPN, CDR2 SVGIG (reference sequence). CDR3: CAWSVRSDQPQHF. The CDR3 nucleotides are TGTGCCTGGAGTGTACGATCGGATCAGCCCCAGCATTTT.

V is TRBV7-2 and J is TRBJ1-5; D uncertain. Germline assignment: CDR1 SGHTA and CDR2 FQGNSA. The V and J ends lost 1 base and 1 base respectively, with 11 bases between them. This CDR3 contains 16 residues. The CDR3: CASSLVIGLSNQPQHF. CDR3 DNA: TGTGCCAGCAGCTTAGTGATAGGGCTCAGCAATCAGCCCCAGCATTTT.

The chain joins TRBV11-2 to TRBJ2-7; D remains unclear. Between the trimmed V and J ends, which lost 0 bases and 7 bases, there was a span of 10 bases. Germline CDR1 reads SGHAT; CDR2 reads FQNNGV. The CDR3 consists of 13 residues. The CDR3 reads CASSLDRLREQYF. In DNA, the CDR3 is TGTGCCAGCAGCTTAGACCGGCTAAGAGAGCAGTACTTC.

V usage is TRBV6-1 and J usage is TRBJ2-5, with D unclear. The J call is in doubt because the DNA end fits TRBJ2-7 better. This CDR3 is built from 14 residues. Per the germline V gene, CDR1 is MNHNS and CDR2 is SASEGT. The CDR3: CASRPGPRLDEQYF. CDR3 nucleotide sequence: TGTGCCAGCAGGCCGGGTCCTCGTTTAGACGAGCAGTACTTC.

The chain links TRBV18 to TRBJ1-2; TRBD1 aligns across 10 bases. This CDR3 contains 16 residues. CDR1 and CDR2 (germline): KGHSH, LQKENI. J was trimmed by 5 bases and V by 8 bases; bases with no gene match: 14. The CDR3 sequence: CASQSTDRGVSYGYTF. The CDR3 nucleotides are TGTGCCAGCCAATCTACGGACAGGGGGGTTTCTTATGGCTACACCTTC.

The chain couples TRBV19 to TRBJ1-1, with a tentative D call TRBD1 (5 bases). Germline V CDR1 and CDR2: LNHDA, SQIVND (reference sequence). The CDR3 runs to 16 residues. Trimming removed 2 bases from V and 4 bases from J, with 17 bases in between. Written as DNA, the CDR3 is TGTGCCAGTAGTATAAGTCGGGGTGCAGGGATCACTGAAGCTTTCTTT. Residues: CASSISRGAGITEAFF.

The chain carries TRBV7-2 and TRBJ2-7; D gene ambiguous. The CDR3 runs 11 residues. The germline V gene has CDR1 SGHTA and CDR2 FQGNSA. V was cut by 5 bases and J by 7 bases, with 9 bases left in between. This CDR3 is CASSHLREQYF. In DNA form, the CDR3 reads TGTGCCAGCAGCCACTTGAGGGAGCAGTACTTC.

This clone occurred a few times. The chain employs TRBV9 and TRBJ2-7, with D unclear. From germline, CDR1 is SGDLS and CDR2 YYNGEE. The CDR3 sequence is 15 residues long. Between the trimmed V and J ends, which lost 2 bases and 0 bases, there was a span of 12 bases. The CDR3 DNA sequence: TGTGCCAGCAGCGTCGGATCCTTGAGCTCCTACGAGCAGTACTTC. This codes for CASSVGSLSSYEQYF.

V gene TRBV28 combines with J gene TRBJ2-7; D gene unclear. The germline V and J ends were trimmed by 5 bases and 1 base, with 6 bases remaining between them. The germline V gene encodes CDR1 MDHEN and CDR2 SYDVKM. The CDR3 sequence is 12 residues long. This CDR3 is CASSPSSYEQYF. CDR3 in DNA: TGTGCCAGCAGTCCCTCATCCTACGAGCAGTACTTC.

CDR3 coding DNA: TGTGCCAGCCGAGGGACTCCAACTAGCACAGATACGCAGTATTTT. Translation: CASRGTPTSTDTQYF. This chain joins TRBV19 and TRBJ2-3; D possibly corresponds to TRBD2 (6 bases). The germline V and J ends were trimmed by 9 bases and 0 bases, with 16 bases remaining between them. The germline gives CDR1 LNHDA, CDR2 SQIVND (reference sequence). CDR3 size: 15 residues.

The chain carries TRBV18 and TRBJ1-2, with TRBD1 matching over 9 bases. J was trimmed by 4 bases and V by 3 bases; bases with no gene match: 6. The CDR3 runs to 15 residues. Germline lookup yields CDR1 KGHSH and CDR2 LQKENI. The CDR3 DNA reads TGTGCCAGCTCACCCGGACAGGGGTTGCCCTATGGCTACACCTTC. Translated, it gives CASSPGQGLPYGYTF.